The text below deals with one T cell receptor beta chain. Its antigen is unidentified. Time point indicated: week 35, safety follow-up. Mutant IDH1 20-mer peptide, at 300 ug, made up each vaccine dose, with topical imiquimod. V lost 0 bases and J lost 8; bases outside the gene matches: 12. The length of the CDR3 is 17 residues. Germline lookup yields CDR1 SGDLS and CDR2 YYNGEE. This sample is drawn from a study of a mutant IDH1 vaccine in newly diagnosed glioma. Study-level information: Pretreatment consisted of radiotherapy, temozolomide, or both, with most receiving both.

The assay was immunoSEQ multiplex PCR, and TCRdb's table has in-frame clones only and misses some. The sample lists 35,000 to 45,000 clones, approximately 92% occurring once. This TCR was recovered from a man in his forties with glioma. The source material was PBMCs, sampled from a glioma patient whose treatment included an IDH1 peptide vaccine. The V gene is TRBV9, the J gene TRBJ2-1, with TRBD2 matching 9 bases. The CDR3 DNA sequence: TGTGCCAGCAGCGTAGCCAGAGGGCTAGCGGGGATCGATGAGCAGTTCTTC. Translation gives CASSVARGLAGIDEQFF.